These 2 T cell receptor beta chains originate from one sample sequenced in a study of T cells in Graves' hyperthyroidism and ophthalmopathy. From RNA transcripts, TCR beta CDR3 regions were amplified. The TCR CDR3 first-round RT-PCR relied on the HTBI primer set. TCRdb re-analysed the multiplex PCR reads in MiXCR, keeping a single row per CDR3 protein. The sample shows about 610,000 distinct CDR3 sequences, more than 15% of them seen only once. Sequencing used blood. These receptors were obtained from a woman between 35 and 50 years old with Graves' ophthalmopathy.

The table lists this clonotype with many counts. CDR3 residues: CASSLLGATEAFF. The CDR3 nucleotides read TGTGCCAGCAGCTTACTGGGGGCCACTGAAGCTTTCTTT. The chain is built from TRBV11-2 and TRBJ1-1; a weak D match, TRBD1 (6 bases). In germline, CDR1 is SGHAT, CDR2 FQNNGV. V shed 2 bases and J shed 4 bases, with 8 bases lying between them. The CDR3 contains 13 residues. Combining the CDR3 with reference TRBV11-2 and TRBJ1-1 gives the whole variable domain EAGVAQSPRYKIIEKRQSVAFWCNPISGHATLYWYQQILGQGPKLLIQFQNNGVVDDSQLPKDRFSAERLKGVDSTLKIQPAKLEDSAVYLCASSLLGATEAFFGQGTRLTVV.

This clonotype was recorded many times. This chain joins TRBV20-1 and TRBJ2-1, with D maybe TRBD2 (6 bases). CDR3 length: 15 amino acids. Germline V gene sequence: CDR1 DFQATT, CDR2 SNEGSKA (reference sequence). Trimming took off 4 bases at V and 6 bases at J, with 19 bases between the two ends. The CDR3 DNA reads TGCAGTGCTACGATGGCGGTGAGAGCGGGCAATGAGCAGTTCTTC. Residues: CSATMAVRAGNEQFF.